The rows below give T cell receptor beta chains drawn from one sample of a study of shared clonotypes between healthy human individuals. Produced via immunoSEQ multiplex PCR; TCRdb's table is partial and in-frame only. This table holds millions of clones, just over 90% found once. The sequenced sample was naive CD4+ T cells sorted from blood. These receptor sequences come from a man aged 18 to 30 in good health. Each CDR3 is given with its conserved first and last residue. The D gene is left open where the match is weak. A clone size is listed for some rows: how often the clone was seen (once, few, many), or a class if it is expanded.

cdr3_aa cdr3_nt d_call j_call clone_size v_call
CATSVIGVQETQYF TGTGCCACCAGCGTGATTGGGGTCCAAGAGACCCAGTACTTC . TRBJ2-5 . TRBV15
CASSLGLGEKLFF TGTGCCAGCAGCTTAGGGCTTGGTGAAAAACTGTTTTTT . TRBJ1-4 . TRBV5-5
CAWSVSSGRYEQYF TGTGCCTGGAGTGTGTCTAGCGGGAGGTACGAGCAGTACTTC TRBD2 TRBJ2-7 . TRBV30
CASSLEGQGPYEQYF TGCGCCAGCAGCTTGGAGGGACAGGGGCCCTACGAGCAGTACTTC TRBD1 TRBJ2-7 . TRBV5-1
CASSLARGTEAFF TGTGCCAGCAGTCTAGCAAGGGGCACTGAAGCTTTCTTT . TRBJ1-1 . TRBV2
CASSLEGLYEQYF TGTGCCAGCAGCTTGGAAGGGCTGTACGAGCAGTACTTC . TRBJ2-7 . TRBV7-2
CASSPTVYLGVQPQHF TGTGCCAGCAGTCCCACGGTCTATCTAGGGGTTCAGCCCCAGCATTTT . TRBJ1-5 . TRBV27
CASSLGQGYYEQYF TGTGCCAGCAGCTTAGGACAGGGCTACTACGAGCAGTACTTC TRBD1 TRBJ2-7 . TRBV11-1
CASSSTSGQGPYEQYF TGTGCCAGCAGTTCAACCTCGGGACAGGGACCCTACGAGCAGTACTTC TRBD1 TRBJ2-7 . TRBV7-2
CASSTWTDTQYF TGTGCCAGCAGTACGTGGACAGATACGCAGTATTTT . TRBJ2-3 . TRBV25-1
CASSGPSGQNNQPQHF TGTGCCAGCAGTGGTCCCTCAGGACAGAACAATCAGCCCCAGCATTTT . TRBJ1-5 once TRBV6-1
CASSLGLAGTYNEQFF TGCGCCAGCAGCTTGGGACTAGCGGGAACCTACAATGAGCAGTTCTTC TRBD2 TRBJ2-1 . TRBV5-1
CAWSPFSPTEAFF TGTGCCTGGAGTCCCTTTAGCCCCACTGAAGCTTTCTTT . TRBJ1-1 . TRBV30
CASSPRRPWEVYEQYF TGTGCCAGCAGCCCCAGGAGGCCGTGGGAGGTATACGAGCAGTACTTC . TRBJ2-7 once TRBV7-2
CAISESTGLVSYGYTF TGTGCCATCAGTGAGTCGACAGGGCTGGTAAGCTATGGCTACACCTTC TRBD1 TRBJ1-2 . TRBV10-3
CAWSVPFGGSNQPQHF TGTGCCTGGAGTGTACCCTTCGGGGGAAGCAATCAGCCCCAGCATTTT . TRBJ1-5 . TRBV30
CASSSWGRINTEAFF TGTGCCAGCAGTTCCTGGGGTCGGATAAACACTGAAGCTTTCTTT . TRBJ1-1 few TRBV7-9
CASSQDHRATGELFF TGCGCCAGCAGCCAAGACCACAGGGCCACCGGGGAGCTGTTTTTT . TRBJ2-2 . TRBV4-3
CASSIRTSGSRSEQFF TGTGCCAGCAGCATCCGGACTAGCGGGAGTCGGAGCGAGCAGTTCTTC TRBD2 TRBJ2-1 . TRBV7-2
CAWTGQGNYGYTF TGTGCCTGGACGGGACAGGGTAACTATGGCTACACCTTC TRBD1 TRBJ1-2 . TRBV30
CATSREGTVNEKLFF TGTGCCACCAGCAGAGAGGGGACAGTGAATGAAAAACTGTTTTTT TRBD1 TRBJ1-4 once TRBV15
CASSQDGDRRETQYF TGCGCCAGCAGCCAAGATGGGGACAGGCGGGAGACCCAGTACTTC TRBD1 TRBJ2-5 . TRBV4-1
CASSAGQGNTIYF TGTGCCAGCAGCGCGGGACAGGGAAACACCATATATTTT TRBD1 TRBJ1-3 few TRBV9
CASSLVAGATSYEQYF TGCGCCAGCAGCTTGGTGGCAGGGGCGACCTCCTACGAGCAGTACTTC . TRBJ2-7 . TRBV5-1
CASSILAETQYF TGTGCCAGCTCGATCCTAGCGGAGACCCAGTACTTC . TRBJ2-5 . TRBV2
CASSAPGYGYTF TGTGCCAGCAGTGCGCCCGGCTATGGCTACACCTTC . TRBJ1-2 once TRBV28
CASFGQGRRYTF TGTGCCAGCTTCGGACAGGGGAGACGCTACACCTTC TRBD1 TRBJ1-2 . TRBV6-1
CASSPRDRNNEQFF TGTGCCAGCAGTCCCCGGGACAGAAACAATGAGCAGTTCTTC TRBD1 TRBJ2-1 . TRBV6-5
CASSVAGARNEQYF TGTGCCAGCAGCGTTGCTGGGGCACGAAACGAGCAGTACTTC . TRBJ2-7 . TRBV25-1
CAISHTGTGSSYEQYF TGTGCCATCAGTCACACCGGGACAGGATCCTCCTACGAGCAGTACTTC TRBD1 TRBJ2-7 . TRBV10-3
CASNIGTANIQYF TGTGCCAGCAACATCGGTACGGCAAACATTCAGTACTTC . TRBJ2-4 . TRBV2
CASSYRPGNGYTF TGTGCCAGCAGTTACCGACCCGGGAATGGCTACACCTTC . TRBJ1-2 . TRBV6-6
CASSLFPQGTYEQYF TGTGCCAGCAGCCTATTCCCACAGGGGACCTACGAGCAGTACTTC TRBD1 TRBJ2-7 . TRBV7-8
CASSYWGPTGNYEQYF TGTGCCAGCAGTTACTGGGGGCCTACCGGGAACTACGAGCAGTACTTC . TRBJ2-7 . TRBV6-5
CAISALEGYEQYF TGTGCCATCAGTGCCTTAGAGGGGTACGAGCAGTACTTC . TRBJ2-7 . TRBV10-3
CASSISSLGEQFF TGTGCCAGTAGTATATCCTCCCTCGGGGAGCAGTTCTTC . TRBJ2-1 . TRBV19
CASSVGDRRTSGSPLHF TGTGCCAGCAGCGTAGGGGACAGGCGAACTTCTGGTTCACCCCTCCACTTT TRBD1 TRBJ1-6 . TRBV9
CASSRDRSNQPQHF TGTGCCAGCAGCCGTGACAGGAGCAATCAGCCCCAGCATTTT . TRBJ1-5 . TRBV7-9
CASSRTADSPLHF TGTGCCAGCAGCCGGACAGCGGACTCACCCCTCCACTTT . TRBJ1-6 . TRBV9
CASSTTGKGYQPQHF TGTGCCAGCAGCACCACAGGGAAGGGTTATCAGCCCCAGCATTTT . TRBJ1-5 . TRBV28
CASSIDLGPNEKLFF TGTGCCAGTAGTATCGATTTGGGTCCTAATGAAAAACTGTTTTTT . TRBJ1-4 . TRBV19
CASRPRSGEQYF TGTGCCAGCAGACCCCGGTCGGGTGAGCAGTACTTC . TRBJ2-7 . TRBV6-5
CASRLGRGGSYEQYF TGCGCCAGCAGGCTAGGGAGGGGGGGCTCCTACGAGCAGTACTTC . TRBJ2-7 . TRBV4-1
CASSQPSGGLGSLAQYF TGCGCCAGCAGCCAACCTTCGGGGGGCTTGGGGAGTTTGGCCCAGTACTTC . TRBJ2-5 . TRBV4-1
CAWRTGVGTDTQYF TGTGCCTGGAGAACAGGCGTGGGCACAGATACGCAGTATTTT . TRBJ2-3 . TRBV30
CTSSPAGGSHEQYF TGTACCAGCAGCCCCGCGGGGGGGTCCCACGAGCAGTACTTC TRBD2 TRBJ2-7 . TRBV5-4
CASTDEVGAKQYF TGTGCCAGCACCGACGAGGTGGGGGCGAAGCAGTACTTC . TRBJ2-7 few TRBV7-2
CASSYRTFSGANVLTF TGTGCCAGCAGCTACCGGACCTTCTCTGGGGCCAACGTCCTGACTTTC . TRBJ2-6 . TRBV9
CASSQDPSGRDTDTQYF TGCGCCAGCAGCCAAGATCCTAGCGGGAGGGACACAGATACGCAGTATTTT TRBD2 TRBJ2-3 . TRBV4-3
CASGGWNYGYTF TGTGCCAGCGGCGGTTGGAACTATGGCTACACCTTC . TRBJ1-2 . TRBV25-1
CASLRGGNTEAFF TGTGCCAGCCTTAGGGGGGGGAACACTGAAGCTTTCTTT . TRBJ1-1 . TRBV6-6
CASRKYEGADTQYF TGTGCCAGCAGGAAGTATGAGGGCGCAGATACGCAGTATTTT . TRBJ2-3 . TRBV2
CASRKLNTEAFF TGTGCCAGCAGGAAGCTGAACACTGAAGCTTTCTTT . TRBJ1-1 . TRBV2